The 10 T cell receptor beta chains below were found in one sample sequenced in a study of cytomegalovirus exposure and HLA in healthy donors. The protocol was immunoSEQ multiplex PCR, while the TCRdb copy is restricted to in-frame clones and leaves out a portion. Of a few hundred thousand clones listed, around 87% are singletons. Material for sequencing was PBMCs. The receptors stem from a young woman in good health and CMV-seronegative.

This clone was picked up a small number of times. The chain joins TRBV10-3 to TRBJ2-7; TRBD2 matches at 8 bases. The CDR3 loop spans 16 amino acids. Trimming removed 3 bases from V and 0 bases from J; junction bases left unmatched: 7. The germline V gene has CDR1 ENHRY and CDR2 SYGVKD. CDR3 sequence reads: CAISDITSGNSYEQYF. As DNA, the CDR3 is TGTGCCATCAGTGATATAACTAGCGGAAACTCCTACGAGCAGTACTTC.

This chain connects TRBV7-8 to TRBJ2-7; possible D gene TRBD2, 5 bases. The germline gives CDR1 SGHVS, CDR2 FQNEAQ. This CDR3 region has 14 residues. Trimming shortened V by 5 bases and J by 1 base, and 12 bases separated the two germline ends. CDR3 residues: CASSLGKRSYEQYV. The CDR3 DNA reads TGTGCCAGCAGCCTAGGAAAGCGGTCCTACGAGCAGTACGTC.

V usage is TRBV30 and J usage is TRBJ1-3; unclear D gene. In germline, CDR1 is GTSNPN, CDR2 SVGIG (reference sequence). V gave up 0 bases and J gave up 0 bases, with 15 bases separating them. The CDR3 loop spans 17 amino acids. CDR3 residues: CAWSVRRWQASGNTIYF. The CDR3 DNA reads TGTGCCTGGAGTGTAAGGAGGTGGCAGGCCTCTGGAAACACCATATATTTT.

V and J are TRBV7-9 and TRBJ1-2; no clear D. V was clipped by 1 base and J by 1 base, with 7 bases between them. Germline V gives CDR1 SEHNR, CDR2 FQNEAQ (reference sequence). This CDR3 contains 14 residues. CDR3 nucleotides: TGTGCCAGCAGCTTAGGGCAAATTAACTATGGCTACACCTTC. As protein: CASSLGQINYGYTF.

J is TRBJ1-1 and V is TRBV5-1, with D hard to call. V gave up 1 base and J gave up 4 bases, with 5 bases separating them. Germline lookup yields CDR1 SGHRS and CDR2 YFSETQ. CDR3 size: 12 residues. CDR3 DNA: TGCGCCAGCAGCTTGCGGGGCACTGAAGCTTTCTTT. The encoded protein is CASSLRGTEAFF.

The gene calls are TRBV2 and TRBJ1-5; D is ambiguous. The length of the CDR3 is 14 residues. V was shortened by 4 bases and J by 1 base, with 8 bases between the two germline ends. Germline assignment: CDR1 SNHLY and CDR2 FYNNEI. CDR3 sequence: CASSVARSNQPQHF. In DNA, the CDR3 is TGTGCCAGCAGTGTTGCGAGGAGCAATCAGCCCCAGCATTTT.

V usage is TRBV6-1 and J usage is TRBJ1-2, with TRBD1 as a possible D gene (6 bases). CDR1 is MNHNS and CDR2 is SASEGT in the germline V gene. Between the trimmed V and J ends, which lost 8 bases and 7 bases, there was a span of 14 bases. This CDR3 comprises 12 residues. CDR3 region: CASAQGSVGYTF. DNA for the CDR3: TGTGCCAGCGCCCAGGGGTCAGTTGGCTACACCTTC.

This clone was seen a single time. The chain is built from TRBV6-6 and TRBJ2-2; perhaps TRBD1 as D (5 bases). The V and J ends lost 2 bases and 5 bases respectively, with 12 bases between them. Germline V gene lookup returns CDR1 MNHNY and CDR2 SVGAGI (reference sequence). This CDR3 has 15 residues. CDR3: CASSYDSRRTGELFF. CDR3 bases: TGTGCCAGCAGTTACGACAGCCGGCGGACCGGGGAGCTGTTTTTT.

There are a few counts of this clone. The chain employs TRBV27 and TRBJ1-2; 7 bases fit TRBD1. V trimming: 6 bases; J trimming: 2 bases; junction bases outside the gene matches: 3. The CDR3 spans 13 residues. CDR1 and CDR2 (germline): MNHEY, SMNVEV (reference sequence). The CDR3 nucleotides read TGTGCCAGCAGCTGGGACAGCAACTATGGCTACACCTTC. This codes for CASSWDSNYGYTF.

V usage is TRBV6-1 and J usage is TRBJ1-1, with D possibly being TRBD1 (6 bases). Looked up from germline, CDR1 is MNHNS and CDR2 is SASEGT. This CDR3 spans 14 amino acids. Trimming left V 7 bases short and J 5 bases short, with 17 bases between. CDR3 amino acids: CASMIQGGETEAFF. The DNA of the CDR3 is TGTGCCAGCATGATACAGGGTGGAGAAACTGAAGCTTTCTTT.